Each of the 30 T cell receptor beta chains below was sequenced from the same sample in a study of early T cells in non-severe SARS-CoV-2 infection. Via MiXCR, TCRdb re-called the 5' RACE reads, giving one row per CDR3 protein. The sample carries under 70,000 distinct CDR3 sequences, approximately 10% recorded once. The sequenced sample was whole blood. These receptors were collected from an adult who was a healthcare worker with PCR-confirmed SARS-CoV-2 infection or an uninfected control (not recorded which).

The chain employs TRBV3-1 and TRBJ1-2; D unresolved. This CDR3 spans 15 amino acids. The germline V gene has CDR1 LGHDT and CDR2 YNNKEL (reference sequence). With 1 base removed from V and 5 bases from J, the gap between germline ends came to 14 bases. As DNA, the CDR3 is TGTGCCAGCAGCCAAGTTTTGGCAGGATCTTATGGCTACACCTTC. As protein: CASSQVLAGSYGYTF.

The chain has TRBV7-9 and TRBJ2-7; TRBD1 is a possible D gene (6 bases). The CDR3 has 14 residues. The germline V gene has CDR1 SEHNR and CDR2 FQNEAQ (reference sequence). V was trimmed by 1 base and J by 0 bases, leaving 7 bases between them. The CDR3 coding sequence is TGTGCCAGCAGCTTAGGGGACACCTCCTACGAGCAGTACTTC. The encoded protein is CASSLGDTSYEQYF. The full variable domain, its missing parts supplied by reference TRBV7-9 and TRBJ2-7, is DTGVSQNPRHKITKRGQNVTFRCDPISEHNRLYWYRQTLGQGPEFLTYFQNEAQLEKSRLLSDRFSAERPKGSFSTLEIQRTEQGDSAMYLCASSLGDTSYEQYFGPGTRLTVT.

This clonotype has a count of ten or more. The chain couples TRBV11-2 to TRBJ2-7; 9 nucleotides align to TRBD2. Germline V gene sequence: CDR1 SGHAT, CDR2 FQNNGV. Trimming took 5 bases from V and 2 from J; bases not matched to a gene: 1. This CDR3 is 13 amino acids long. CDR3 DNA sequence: TGTGCCAGCAGCCGGACTAGCGCCTACGAGCAGTACTTC. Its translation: CASSRTSAYEQYF.

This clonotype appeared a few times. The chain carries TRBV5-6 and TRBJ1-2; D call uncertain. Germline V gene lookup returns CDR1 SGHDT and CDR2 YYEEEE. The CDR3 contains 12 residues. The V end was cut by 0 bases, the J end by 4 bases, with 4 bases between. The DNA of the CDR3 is TGTGCCAGCAGCTTGGGGATCTATGGCTACACCTTC. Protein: CASSLGIYGYTF. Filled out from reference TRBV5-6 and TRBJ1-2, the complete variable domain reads DAGVTQSPTHLIKTRGQQVTLRCSPKSGHDTVSWYQQALGQGPQFIFQYYEEEERQRGNFPDRFSGHQFPNYSSELNVNALLLGDSALYLCASSLGIYGYTFGSGTRLTVV.

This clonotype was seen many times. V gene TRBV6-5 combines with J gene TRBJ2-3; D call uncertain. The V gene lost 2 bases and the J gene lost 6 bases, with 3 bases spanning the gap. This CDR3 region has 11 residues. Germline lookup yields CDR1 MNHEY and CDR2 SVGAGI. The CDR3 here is CASSYRDTQYF. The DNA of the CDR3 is TGTGCCAGCAGTTACAGGGATACGCAGTATTTT.

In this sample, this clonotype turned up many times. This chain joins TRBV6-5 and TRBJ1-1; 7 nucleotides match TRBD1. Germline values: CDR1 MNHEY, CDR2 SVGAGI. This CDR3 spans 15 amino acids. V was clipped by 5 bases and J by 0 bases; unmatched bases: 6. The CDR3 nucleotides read TGTGCCAGCAGTCTGGGACAGCGAATGAACACTGAAGCTTTCTTT. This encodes CASSLGQRMNTEAFF.

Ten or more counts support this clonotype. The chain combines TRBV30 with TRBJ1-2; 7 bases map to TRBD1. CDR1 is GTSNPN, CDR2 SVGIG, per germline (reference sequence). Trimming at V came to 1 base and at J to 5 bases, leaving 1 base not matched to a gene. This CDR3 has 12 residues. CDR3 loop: CAWSAGGYGYTF. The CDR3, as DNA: TGTGCCTGGAGTGCAGGGGGATATGGCTACACCTTC.

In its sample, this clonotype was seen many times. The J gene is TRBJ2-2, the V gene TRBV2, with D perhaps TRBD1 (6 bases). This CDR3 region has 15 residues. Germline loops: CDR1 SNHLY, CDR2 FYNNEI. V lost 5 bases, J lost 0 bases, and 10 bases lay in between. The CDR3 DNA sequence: TGTGCCAGCAGTACCGGGACAACGAACACCGGGGAGCTGTTTTTT. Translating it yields CASSTGTTNTGELFF.

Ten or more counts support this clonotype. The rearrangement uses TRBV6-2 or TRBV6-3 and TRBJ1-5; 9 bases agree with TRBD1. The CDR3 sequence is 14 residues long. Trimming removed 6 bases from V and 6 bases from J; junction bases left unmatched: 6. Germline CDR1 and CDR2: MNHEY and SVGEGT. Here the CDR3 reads CASRQGAQGQPQHF. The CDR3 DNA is TGTGCCAGCAGACAGGGGGCGCAGGGTCAGCCCCAGCATTTT.

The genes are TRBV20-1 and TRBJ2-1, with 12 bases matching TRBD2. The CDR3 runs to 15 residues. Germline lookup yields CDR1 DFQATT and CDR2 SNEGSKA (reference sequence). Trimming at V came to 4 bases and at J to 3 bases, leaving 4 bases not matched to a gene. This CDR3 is CSATGLAGHYNEQFF. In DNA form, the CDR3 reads TGCAGTGCTACCGGACTAGCGGGGCACTACAATGAGCAGTTCTTC.

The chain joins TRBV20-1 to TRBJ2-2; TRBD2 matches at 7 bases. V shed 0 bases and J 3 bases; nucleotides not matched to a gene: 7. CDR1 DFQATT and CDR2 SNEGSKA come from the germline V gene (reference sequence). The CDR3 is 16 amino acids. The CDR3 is CSARDRSGKDTGELFF. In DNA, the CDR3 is TGCAGTGCTAGAGATAGAAGCGGGAAAGACACCGGGGAGCTGTTTTTT.

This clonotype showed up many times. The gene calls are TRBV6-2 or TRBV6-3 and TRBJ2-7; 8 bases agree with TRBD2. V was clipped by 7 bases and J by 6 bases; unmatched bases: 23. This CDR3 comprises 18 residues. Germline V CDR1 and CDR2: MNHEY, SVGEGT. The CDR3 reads CASTPQPSLAGYPSEQYF. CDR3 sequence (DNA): TGTGCCAGCACCCCACAGCCCTCTTTAGCGGGATACCCCTCCGAGCAGTACTTC.

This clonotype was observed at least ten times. CDR3 sequence (DNA): TGTGCCAGCAGTCCCACCTATGGCTACACCTTC. As protein: CASSPTYGYTF. The J gene is TRBJ1-2, the V gene TRBV6-6; D gene ambiguous. CDR1 MNHNY and CDR2 SVGAGI come from the germline V gene (reference sequence). The CDR3 covers 11 residues. V was cut by 5 bases and J by 4 bases, with 5 bases left in between.

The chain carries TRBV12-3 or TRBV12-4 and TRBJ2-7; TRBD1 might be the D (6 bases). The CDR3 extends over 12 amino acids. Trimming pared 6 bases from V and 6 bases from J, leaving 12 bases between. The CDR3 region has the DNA TGTGCCAGCAGCGTCCAGGGGTTCGAGCAGTACTTC. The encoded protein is CASSVQGFEQYF.

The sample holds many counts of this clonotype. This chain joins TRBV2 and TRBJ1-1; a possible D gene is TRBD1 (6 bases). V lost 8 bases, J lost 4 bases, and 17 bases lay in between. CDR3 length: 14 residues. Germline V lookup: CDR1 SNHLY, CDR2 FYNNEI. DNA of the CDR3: TGTGCCAGCCACCGGACAGACAATCCCACTGAAGCTTTCTTT. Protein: CASHRTDNPTEAFF.

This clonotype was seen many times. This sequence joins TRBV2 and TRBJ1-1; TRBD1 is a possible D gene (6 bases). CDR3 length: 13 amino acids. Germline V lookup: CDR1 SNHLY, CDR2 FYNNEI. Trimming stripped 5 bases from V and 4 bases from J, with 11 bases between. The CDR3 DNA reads TGTGCCAGCAGTCCCGGACAGACCACTGAAGCTTTCTTT. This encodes CASSPGQTTEAFF.

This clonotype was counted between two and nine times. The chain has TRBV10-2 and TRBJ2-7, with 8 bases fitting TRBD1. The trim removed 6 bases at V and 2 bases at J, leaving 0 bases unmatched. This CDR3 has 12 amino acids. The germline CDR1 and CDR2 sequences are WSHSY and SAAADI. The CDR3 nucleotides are TGCGCCAGCAGGGACAGGGCCTACGAGCAGTACTTC. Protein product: CASRDRAYEQYF.

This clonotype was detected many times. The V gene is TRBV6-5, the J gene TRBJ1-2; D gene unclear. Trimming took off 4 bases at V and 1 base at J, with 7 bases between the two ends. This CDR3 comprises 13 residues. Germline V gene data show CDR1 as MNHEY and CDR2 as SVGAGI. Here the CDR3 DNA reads TGTGCCAGCAGTTCAAGTATTAACTATGGCTACACCTTC. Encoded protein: CASSSSINYGYTF.

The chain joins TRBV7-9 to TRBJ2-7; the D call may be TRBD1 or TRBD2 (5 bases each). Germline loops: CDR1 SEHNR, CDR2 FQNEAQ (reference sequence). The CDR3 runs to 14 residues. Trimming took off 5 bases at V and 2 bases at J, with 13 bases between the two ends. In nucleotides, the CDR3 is TGTGCCAGCAGCCATCAGGGACGGACCTACGAGCAGTACTTC. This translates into CASSHQGRTYEQYF.

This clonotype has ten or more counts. The DNA of the CDR3 is TGTGCCAGCAGCCCGACAGGGTCCTATGGCTACACCTTC. Protein: CASSPTGSYGYTF. This chain links TRBV9 with TRBJ1-2; 7 positions agree with TRBD1. CDR3 length equals 13 residues. V dropped 4 bases and J dropped 4; count of bases not matched to a gene: 4. Germline lookup yields CDR1 SGDLS and CDR2 YYNGEE.

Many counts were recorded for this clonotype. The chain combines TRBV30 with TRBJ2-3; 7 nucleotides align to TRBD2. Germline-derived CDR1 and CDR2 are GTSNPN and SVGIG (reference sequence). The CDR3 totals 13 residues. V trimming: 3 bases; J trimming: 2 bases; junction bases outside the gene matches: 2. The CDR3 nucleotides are TGTGCCTGGAGCCGGGGGGACACAGATACGCAGTATTTT. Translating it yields CAWSRGDTDTQYF.

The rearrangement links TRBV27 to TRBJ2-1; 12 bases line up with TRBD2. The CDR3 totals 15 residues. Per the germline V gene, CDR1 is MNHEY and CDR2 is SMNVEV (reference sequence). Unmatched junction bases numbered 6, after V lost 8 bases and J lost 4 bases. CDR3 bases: TGTGCCAGCTGTCTAGCGGGGGGGCGATACAATGAGCAGTTCTTC. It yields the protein CASCLAGGRYNEQFF.

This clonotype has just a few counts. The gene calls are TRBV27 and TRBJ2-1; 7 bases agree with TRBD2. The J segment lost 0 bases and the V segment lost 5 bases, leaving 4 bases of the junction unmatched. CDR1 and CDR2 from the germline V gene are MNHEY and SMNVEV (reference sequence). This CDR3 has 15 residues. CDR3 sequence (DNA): TGTGCCAGCAGTCAAGCGGGACGCTCCTACAATGAGCAGTTCTTC. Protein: CASSQAGRSYNEQFF.

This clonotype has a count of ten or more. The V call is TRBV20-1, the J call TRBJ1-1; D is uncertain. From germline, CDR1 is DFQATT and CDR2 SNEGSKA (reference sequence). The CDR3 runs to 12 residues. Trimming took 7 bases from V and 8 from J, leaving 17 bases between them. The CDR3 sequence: CSVPVGPAEAFF. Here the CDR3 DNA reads TGCAGTGTTCCTGTAGGACCCGCAGAAGCTTTCTTT.

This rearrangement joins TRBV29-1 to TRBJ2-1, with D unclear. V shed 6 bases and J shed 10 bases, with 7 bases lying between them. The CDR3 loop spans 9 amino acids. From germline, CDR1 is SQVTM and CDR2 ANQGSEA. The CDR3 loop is CSVGPEQFF. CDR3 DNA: TGCAGCGTGGGCCCAGAGCAGTTCTTC.

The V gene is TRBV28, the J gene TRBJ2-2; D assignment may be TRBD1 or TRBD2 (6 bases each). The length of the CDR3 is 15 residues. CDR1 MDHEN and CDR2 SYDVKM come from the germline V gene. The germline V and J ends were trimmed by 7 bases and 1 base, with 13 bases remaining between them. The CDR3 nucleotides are TGTGCCAGCACCCCGGGGGCTCAGAACACCGGGGAGCTGTTTTTT. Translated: CASTPGAQNTGELFF.

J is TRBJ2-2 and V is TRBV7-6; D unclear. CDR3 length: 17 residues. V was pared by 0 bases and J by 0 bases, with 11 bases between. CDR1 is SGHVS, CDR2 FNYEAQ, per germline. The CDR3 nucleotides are TGTGCCAGCAGCTTAGCGCTCACTACCTCGAACACCGGGGAGCTGTTTTTT. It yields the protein CASSLALTTSNTGELFF.

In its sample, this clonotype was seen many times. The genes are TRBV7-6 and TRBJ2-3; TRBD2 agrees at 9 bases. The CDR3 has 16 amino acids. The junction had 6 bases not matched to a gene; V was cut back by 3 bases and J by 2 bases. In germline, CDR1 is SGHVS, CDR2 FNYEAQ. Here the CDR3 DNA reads TGTGCCAGCAGCTTGACTAGCGGAGTATACACAGATACGCAGTATTTT. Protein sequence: CASSLTSGVYTDTQYF.

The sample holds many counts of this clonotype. The CDR3 sequence: CAIKTSGGDEQFF. The CDR3 nucleotides read TGTGCCATCAAAACTAGCGGGGGAGATGAGCAGTTCTTC. This rearrangement joins TRBV10-3 to TRBJ2-1; 11 bases match TRBD2. The germline V gene encodes CDR1 ENHRY and CDR2 SYGVKD. The V segment lost 7 bases and the J segment 8 bases; nucleotides outside the gene matches: 4. The CDR3 is 13 amino acids.

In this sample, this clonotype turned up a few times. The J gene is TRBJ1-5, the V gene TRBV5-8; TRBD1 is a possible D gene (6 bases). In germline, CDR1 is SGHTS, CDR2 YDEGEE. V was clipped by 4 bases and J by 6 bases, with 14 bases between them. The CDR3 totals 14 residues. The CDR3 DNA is TGTGCCAGCAGCGAAAGAGGGGGAAGTCAGCCCCAGCATTTT. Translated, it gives CASSERGGSQPQHF.